This TCR beta chain came from a study of CD8 T cells in ankylosing spondylitis listed by TCRdb under 2017. Context from the whole study: The study set out to find disease-linked TCR variants by profiling T cell receptor beta repertoires in ankylosing spondylitis patients and healthy donors. The full study cohort was made up of about two dozen ankylosing spondylitis patients and 108 healthy donors. Peripheral blood was sampled, and synovial fluid was also collected from ankylosing spondylitis patients.

Reading the germline V gene gives CDR1 SGHVS and CDR2 FNYEAQ. V is cut back by 5 bases and J by 0 bases, with 4 bases in the junction unmatched. Inclusive of the bounding cysteine and phenylalanine, the CDR3 is 15 residues long. This entry keeps only the CDR3 DNA: 45 bases, framed from base 1. The run used an Illumina HiSeq 2500. TCR beta libraries were prepared by quantitative 5'-RACE with molecular barcodes. As for the original processing: A new computational method based on a probabilistic model of VDJ rearrangement was used to identify disease-linked TCR variants. Using fastp at Q25 and MiXCR, TCRdb reprocessed the public reads and kept productive beta chains. Records with the same CDR3 protein are collapsed into one entry carrying the most frequent genes and DNA. These V and J calls derive from TCRdb rather than the authors' analysis. Across this sample there are roughly 200,000 distinct CDR3 sequences, with around 13% seen only once. Approximately 15% of the sample comes from the top ten.

What the research found in general, with its limitations: Some of the motif variants had been reported before in the synovial fluid and blood of reactive arthritis patients, a finding that suggests common disease-initiation mechanisms. A TCR beta motif of several highly homologous amino acid variants appeared characteristic of blood from ankylosing spondylitis patients. The disease-linked clones had a CD8+ phenotype and were found at relatively low frequencies in peripheral blood. According to the report, matched synovial fluid samples from ankylosing spondylitis patients were significantly enriched for the disease-linked clones.

Turning to this clonotype: Its antigen remains unidentified. No base-level quality is on record; no much larger clone is a single base apart.

Input material: blood, either unsorted or a sorted T cell fraction (not recorded which). The V and J segments used are TRBV7-6 and TRBJ2-1; TRBD2 fits 7 bases in the junction. The sequence came from a male donor with ankylosing spondylitis or in good health (not recorded which). The nucleotide sequence is given as TGTGCCAGCAGCCCCGTAGCGGGCTCCTACAATGAGCAGTTCTTC. Translated, this gives CASSPVAGSYNEQFF.